These T cell receptor beta chains were read from a single sample in a study of T-cell reconstitution after alpha-beta-depleted transplantation in children. Each CDR3 protein is one row after TCRdb ran MiXCR on the PCR reads. The data hold about 640,000 distinct CDR3 sequences, with 13% observed a single time. The sequences come from PBMCs, mostly from graft donor cells, collected 360 days after TCRalphabeta/CD19-depleted stem cell transplant. These receptors all stem from a male patient aged 10 to 17 who had a stem cell transplant for acute myeloid leukemia, so the T cells may come from the graft donor. CDR3s include the opening cysteine and the closing phenylalanine or tryptophan. Each record gives: V gene, clone size, J gene, D gene, CDR3 length, CDR3 protein, CDR3 DNA. The D gene is left open where the match is weak. Only some rows state a clone size, as once, few, many or a class for expanded clones.

v_gene: TRBV20-1
abundance: few
j_gene: TRBJ2-2
d_gene: TRBD2
len: 15
CDR3aa: CSARGLAGVGGELFF
CDR3nt: TGCAGTGCTAGAGGGCTAGCGGGAGTAGGAGGGGAGCTGTTTTTT

v_gene: TRBV12-3/TRBV12-4
abundance: many
j_gene: TRBJ2-3
d_gene: NA
len: 15
CDR3aa: CASSPLASSTDTQYF
CDR3nt: TGTGCCAGCAGCCCACTAGCCTCTAGCACAGATACGCAGTATTTT

v_gene: TRBV28
abundance: NA
j_gene: TRBJ2-7
d_gene: NA
len: 13
CDR3aa: CASSAPVTYEQYF
CDR3nt: TGTGCCAGCAGTGCCCCGGTGACCTACGAGCAGTACTTC

v_gene: TRBV6-2/TRBV6-3
abundance: NA
j_gene: TRBJ1-2
d_gene: NA
len: 13
CDR3aa: CASSYHRVDGYTF
CDR3nt: TGTGCCAGCAGTTACCACAGGGTAGATGGCTACACCTTC

v_gene: TRBV7-8
abundance: few
j_gene: TRBJ1-1
d_gene: NA
len: 18
CDR3aa: CASRPGGAVLRGSTEAFF
CDR3nt: TGTGCCAGCAGGCCGGGAGGGGCTGTCCTTCGGGGAAGCACTGAAGCTTTCTTT

v_gene: TRBV29-1
abundance: few
j_gene: TRBJ1-1
d_gene: NA
len: 11
CDR3aa: CSVDPGAEAFF
CDR3nt: TGCAGCGTTGACCCTGGGGCTGAAGCTTTCTTT

v_gene: TRBV20-1
abundance: many
j_gene: TRBJ2-5
d_gene: TRBD1
len: 13
CDR3aa: CSARGQDQETQYF
CDR3nt: TGCAGTGCTAGGGGACAGGACCAAGAGACCCAGTACTTC

v_gene: TRBV7-2
abundance: many
j_gene: TRBJ2-5
d_gene: TRBD2
len: 17
CDR3aa: CASKPHGGLAVQETQYF
CDR3nt: TGTGCCAGCAAACCCCATGGGGGACTAGCGGTCCAAGAGACCCAGTACTTC

v_gene: TRBV10-3
abundance: many
j_gene: TRBJ2-7
d_gene: NA
len: 14
CDR3aa: CAISESTNSYEQYF
CDR3nt: TGTGCCATCAGTGAGTCGACAAACTCCTACGAGCAGTACTTC

v_gene: TRBV9
abundance: many
j_gene: TRBJ1-1
d_gene: NA
len: 13
CDR3aa: CASSVSRDTEAFF
CDR3nt: TGTGCCAGCAGCGTATCCAGGGACACTGAAGCTTTCTTT

v_gene: TRBV28
abundance: few
j_gene: TRBJ2-5
d_gene: NA
len: 13
CDR3aa: CASSTPFGETQYF
CDR3nt: TGTGCCAGCAGTACCCCTTTTGGGGAGACCCAGTACTTC

v_gene: TRBV28
abundance: NA
j_gene: TRBJ2-1
d_gene: TRBD1
len: 17
CDR3aa: CASSQRILTGGTNEQFF
CDR3nt: TGTGCCAGCAGCCAGAGGATTTTAACAGGGGGAACGAACGAGCAGTTCTTC

v_gene: TRBV5-1
abundance: few
j_gene: TRBJ2-1
d_gene: TRBD2
len: 18
CDR3aa: CASSLEREGPFLYNEQFF
CDR3nt: TGCGCCAGCAGCTTGGAGCGGGAGGGCCCATTCCTATACAATGAGCAGTTCTTC

v_gene: TRBV5-5
abundance: few
j_gene: TRBJ2-3
d_gene: NA
len: 14
CDR3aa: CASSLYRVADTQYF
CDR3nt: TGTGCCAGCAGCTTATACAGGGTCGCAGATACGCAGTATTTT

v_gene: TRBV9
abundance: few
j_gene: TRBJ2-5
d_gene: TRBD1
len: 16
CDR3aa: CASSVGEGTVQETQYF
CDR3nt: TGTGCCAGCAGCGTAGGTGAAGGGACAGTCCAAGAGACCCAGTACTTC

v_gene: TRBV28
abundance: few
j_gene: TRBJ1-5
d_gene: NA
len: 14
CDR3aa: CASTVWVSNQPQHF
CDR3nt: TGTGCCAGCACCGTGTGGGTTAGCAATCAGCCCCAGCATTTT

v_gene: TRBV18
abundance: NA
j_gene: TRBJ2-1
d_gene: NA
len: 12
CDR3aa: CASSTGILEQFF
CDR3nt: TGTGCCAGCTCCACAGGTATTCTTGAGCAGTTCTTC

v_gene: TRBV18
abundance: NA
j_gene: TRBJ2-7
d_gene: NA
len: 13
CDR3aa: CASSPVASYEQYF
CDR3nt: TGTGCCAGCTCACCGGTGGCCTCCTACGAGCAGTACTTC

v_gene: TRBV6-2/TRBV6-3
abundance: many
j_gene: TRBJ2-2
d_gene: NA
len: 15
CDR3aa: CASRTGTHPTGELFF
CDR3nt: TGTGCCAGCAGGACCGGGACCCATCCCACCGGGGAGCTGTTTTTT

v_gene: TRBV9
abundance: many
j_gene: TRBJ2-2
d_gene: NA
len: 16
CDR3aa: CASSGGRLLGIGELFF
CDR3nt: TGTGCCAGCAGCGGGGGCCGGCTACTTGGTATCGGGGAGCTGTTTTTT

v_gene: TRBV12-3/TRBV12-4
abundance: few
j_gene: TRBJ2-1
d_gene: TRBD2
len: 16
CDR3aa: CASRGSGRAPYNEQFF
CDR3nt: TGTGCCAGCAGAGGTAGCGGGAGGGCCCCCTACAATGAGCAGTTCTTC

v_gene: TRBV29-1
abundance: many
j_gene: TRBJ2-3
d_gene: TRBD1
len: 14
CDR3aa: CSVQTGGGTDTQYF
CDR3nt: TGCAGCGTTCAAACAGGGGGCGGCACAGATACGCAGTATTTT

v_gene: TRBV6-2/TRBV6-3
abundance: few
j_gene: TRBJ2-2
d_gene: NA
len: 15
CDR3aa: CASSPFGTHTGELFF
CDR3nt: TGTGCCAGCAGTCCGTTCGGGACACACACCGGGGAGCTGTTTTTT